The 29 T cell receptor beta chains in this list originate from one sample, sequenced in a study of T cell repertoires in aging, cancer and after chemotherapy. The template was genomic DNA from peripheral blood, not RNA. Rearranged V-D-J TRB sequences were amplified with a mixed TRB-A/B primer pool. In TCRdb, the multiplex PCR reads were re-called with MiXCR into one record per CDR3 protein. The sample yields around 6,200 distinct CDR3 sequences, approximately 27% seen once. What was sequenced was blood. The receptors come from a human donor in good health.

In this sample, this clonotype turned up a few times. For the CDR3, the DNA is TGTGCCAGCAGCTTCACCGGGACAGGGGTAGATACGCAGTATTTT. Its protein product is CASSFTGTGVDTQYF. This sequence joins TRBV7-9 and TRBJ2-3; 10 nucleotides line up with TRBD1. Trimming removed 3 bases from V and 5 bases from J; junction bases left unmatched: 5. CDR3 length: 15 residues. From germline, CDR1 is SEHNR and CDR2 FQNEAQ (reference sequence).

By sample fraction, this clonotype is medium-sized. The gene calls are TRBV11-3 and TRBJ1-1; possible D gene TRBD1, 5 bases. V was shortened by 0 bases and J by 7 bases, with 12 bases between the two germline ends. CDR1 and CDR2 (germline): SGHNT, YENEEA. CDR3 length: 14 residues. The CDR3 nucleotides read TGTGCCAGCAGCTTAGATTTTGGGGCGGGTGAAGCTTTCTTT. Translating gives CASSLDFGAGEAFF.

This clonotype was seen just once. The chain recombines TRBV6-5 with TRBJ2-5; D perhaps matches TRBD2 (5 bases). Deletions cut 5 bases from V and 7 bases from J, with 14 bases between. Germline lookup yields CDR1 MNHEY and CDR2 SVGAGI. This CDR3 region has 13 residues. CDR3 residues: CASSPTSLGTQYF. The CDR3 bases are TGTGCCAGCAGTCCTACTAGTCTTGGGACCCAGTACTTC.

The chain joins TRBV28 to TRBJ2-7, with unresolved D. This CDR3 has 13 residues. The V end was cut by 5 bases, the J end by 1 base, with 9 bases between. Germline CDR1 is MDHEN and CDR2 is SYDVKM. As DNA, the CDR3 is TGTGCCAGCAGTCTAGGATTGTCCTACGAGCAGTACTTC. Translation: CASSLGLSYEQYF.

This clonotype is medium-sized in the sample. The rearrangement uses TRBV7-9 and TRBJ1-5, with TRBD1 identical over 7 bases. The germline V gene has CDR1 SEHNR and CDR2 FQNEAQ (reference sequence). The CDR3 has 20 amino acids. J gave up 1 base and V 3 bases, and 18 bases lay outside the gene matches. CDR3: CASSFDPMLRGLRSNQPQHF. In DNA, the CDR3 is TGTGCCAGCAGCTTTGACCCGATGCTTAGGGGGCTCAGGAGCAATCAGCCCCAGCATTTT.

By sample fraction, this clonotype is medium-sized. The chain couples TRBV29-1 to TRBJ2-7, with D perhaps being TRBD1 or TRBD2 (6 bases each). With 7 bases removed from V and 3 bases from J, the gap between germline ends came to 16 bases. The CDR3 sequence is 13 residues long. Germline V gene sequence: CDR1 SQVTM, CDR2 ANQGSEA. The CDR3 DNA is TGCAGCGCCGGGGGCCAGGGAATCTACGAGCAGTACTTC. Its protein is CSAGGQGIYEQYF.

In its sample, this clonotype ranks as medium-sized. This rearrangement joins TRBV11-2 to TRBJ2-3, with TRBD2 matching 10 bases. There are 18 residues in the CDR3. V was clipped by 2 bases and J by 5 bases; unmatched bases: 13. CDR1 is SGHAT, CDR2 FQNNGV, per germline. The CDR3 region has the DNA TGTGCCAGCAGCTTAACCTGGGGAGCTAGCGGGAGCCAAGATACGCAGTATTTT. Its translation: CASSLTWGASGSQDTQYF.

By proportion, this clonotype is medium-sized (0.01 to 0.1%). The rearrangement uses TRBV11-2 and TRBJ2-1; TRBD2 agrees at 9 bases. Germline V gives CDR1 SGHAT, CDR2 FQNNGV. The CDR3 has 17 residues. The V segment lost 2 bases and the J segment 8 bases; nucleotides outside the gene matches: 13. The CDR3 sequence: CASSLRFSLSGSDEQFF. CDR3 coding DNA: TGTGCCAGCAGCTTAAGGTTCAGTCTTAGCGGGAGTGATGAGCAGTTCTTC.

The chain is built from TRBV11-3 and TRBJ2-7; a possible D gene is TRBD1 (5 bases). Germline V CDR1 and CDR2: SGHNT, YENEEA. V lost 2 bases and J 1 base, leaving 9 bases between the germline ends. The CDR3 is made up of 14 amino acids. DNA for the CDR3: TGTGCCAGCAGCTTATCAGACAGTTCCTACGAGCAGTACGTC. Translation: CASSLSDSSYEQYV.

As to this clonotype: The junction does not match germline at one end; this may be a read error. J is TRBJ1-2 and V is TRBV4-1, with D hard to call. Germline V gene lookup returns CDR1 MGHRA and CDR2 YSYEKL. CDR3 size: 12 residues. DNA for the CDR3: TGCGTCAGCAGCCACGGTTACAATGGCTACACCTTC. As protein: CVSSHGYNGYTF.

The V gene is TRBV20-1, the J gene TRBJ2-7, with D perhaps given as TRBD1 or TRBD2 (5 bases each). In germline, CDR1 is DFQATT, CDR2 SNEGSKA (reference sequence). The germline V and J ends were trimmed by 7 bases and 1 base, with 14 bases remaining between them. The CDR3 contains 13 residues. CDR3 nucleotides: TGCAGTGGTTCAATTTGGGGGTCCTACGAGCAGTACTTC. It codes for CSGSIWGSYEQYF.

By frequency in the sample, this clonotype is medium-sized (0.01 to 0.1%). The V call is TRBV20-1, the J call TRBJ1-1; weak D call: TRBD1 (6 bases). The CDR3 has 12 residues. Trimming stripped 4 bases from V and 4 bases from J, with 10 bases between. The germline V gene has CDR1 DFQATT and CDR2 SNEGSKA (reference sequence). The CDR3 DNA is TGCAGTGCTAAGAGGGGGAGCACTGAAGCTTTCTTT. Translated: CSAKRGSTEAFF.

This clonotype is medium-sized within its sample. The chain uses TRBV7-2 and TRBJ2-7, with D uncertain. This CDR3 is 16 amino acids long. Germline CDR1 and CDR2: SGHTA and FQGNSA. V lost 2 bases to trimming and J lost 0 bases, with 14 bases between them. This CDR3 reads CASSLPRVPSSYEQYV. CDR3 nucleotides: TGTGCCAGCAGCTTACCCCGGGTCCCTAGCTCCTACGAGCAGTACGTC.

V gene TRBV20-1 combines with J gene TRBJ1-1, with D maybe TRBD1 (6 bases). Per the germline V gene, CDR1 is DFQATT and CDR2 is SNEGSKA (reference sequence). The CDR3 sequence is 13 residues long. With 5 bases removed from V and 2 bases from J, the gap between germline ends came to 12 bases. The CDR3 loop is CSACDRFNTEAFF. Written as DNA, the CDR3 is TGCAGTGCTTGTGACAGGTTTAACACTGAAGCTTTCTTT.

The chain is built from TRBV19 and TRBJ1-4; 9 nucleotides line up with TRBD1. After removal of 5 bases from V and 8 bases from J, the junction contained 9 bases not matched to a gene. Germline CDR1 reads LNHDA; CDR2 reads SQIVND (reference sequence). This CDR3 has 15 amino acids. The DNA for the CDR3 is TGTGCCAGTAGTGGTCCCGGGACAGGGCGGGAAAAACTGTTTTTT. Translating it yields CASSGPGTGREKLFF.

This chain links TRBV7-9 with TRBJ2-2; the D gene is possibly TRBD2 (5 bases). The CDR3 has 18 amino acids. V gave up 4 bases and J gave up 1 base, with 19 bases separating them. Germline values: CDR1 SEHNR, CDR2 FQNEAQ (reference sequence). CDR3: CASSSLDWLRMNTGELFF. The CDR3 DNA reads TGTGCCAGCAGCTCTTTGGACTGGCTGCGCATGAACACCGGGGAGCTGTTTTTT.

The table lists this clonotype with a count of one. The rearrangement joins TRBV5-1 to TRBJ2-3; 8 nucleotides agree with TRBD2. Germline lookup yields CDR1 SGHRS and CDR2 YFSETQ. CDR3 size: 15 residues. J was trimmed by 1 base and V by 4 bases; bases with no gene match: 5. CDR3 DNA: TGCGCCAGCAGCACGGGGGGGCGGGGCACAGATACGCAGTATTTT. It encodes CASSTGGRGTDTQYF. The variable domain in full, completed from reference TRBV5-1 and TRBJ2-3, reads KAGVTQTPRYLIKTRGQQVTLSCSPISGHRSVSWYQQTPGQGLQFLFEYFSETQRNKGNFPGRFSGRQFSNSRSEMNVSTLELGDSALYLCASSTGGRGTDTQYFGPGTRLTVL.

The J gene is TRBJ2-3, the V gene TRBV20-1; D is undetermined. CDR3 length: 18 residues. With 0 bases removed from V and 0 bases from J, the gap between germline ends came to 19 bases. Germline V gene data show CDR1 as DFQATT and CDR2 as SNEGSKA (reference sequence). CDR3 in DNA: TGCAGTGCTAGAGATCCCGAGACAACCAGAAAGAGCACAGATACGCAGTATTTT. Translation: CSARDPETTRKSTDTQYF.

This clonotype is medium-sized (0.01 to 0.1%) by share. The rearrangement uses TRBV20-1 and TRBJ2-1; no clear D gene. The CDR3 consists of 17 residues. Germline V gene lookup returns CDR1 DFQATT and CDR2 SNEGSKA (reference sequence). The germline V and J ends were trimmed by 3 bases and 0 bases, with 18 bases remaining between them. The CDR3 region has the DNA TGCAGTGCTAGGGTCTTGGGCGCGCGGTCCTCCTACAATGAGCAGTTCTTC. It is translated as CSARVLGARSSYNEQFF.

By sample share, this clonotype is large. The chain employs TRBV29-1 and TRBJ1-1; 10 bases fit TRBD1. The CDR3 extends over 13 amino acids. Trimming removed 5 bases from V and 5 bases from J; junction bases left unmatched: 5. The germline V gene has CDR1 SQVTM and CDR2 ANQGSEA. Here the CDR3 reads CSVRQGARTEAFF. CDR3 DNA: TGCAGCGTTCGACAGGGGGCGCGGACTGAAGCTTTCTTT.

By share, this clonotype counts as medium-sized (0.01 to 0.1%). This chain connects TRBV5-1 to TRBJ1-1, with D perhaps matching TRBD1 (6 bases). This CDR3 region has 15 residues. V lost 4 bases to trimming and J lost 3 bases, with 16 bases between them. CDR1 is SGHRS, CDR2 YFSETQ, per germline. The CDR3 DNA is TGCGCCAGCAGCGCTTACAGGGTTGGGGACACTGAAGCTTTCTTT. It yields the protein CASSAYRVGDTEAFF.

The DNA of the CDR3 is TGTGCCAGCAGCCCTGGGACTAGCGAGTACAATGAGCAGTTCTTC. Residues: CASSPGTSEYNEQFF. V gene TRBV6-6 combines with J gene TRBJ2-1, with 10 bases that match TRBD2. The V gene's germline CDR1 is MNHNY and CDR2 SVGAGI (reference sequence). V dropped 6 bases and J dropped 4; count of bases not matched to a gene: 6. This CDR3 is 15 amino acids long.

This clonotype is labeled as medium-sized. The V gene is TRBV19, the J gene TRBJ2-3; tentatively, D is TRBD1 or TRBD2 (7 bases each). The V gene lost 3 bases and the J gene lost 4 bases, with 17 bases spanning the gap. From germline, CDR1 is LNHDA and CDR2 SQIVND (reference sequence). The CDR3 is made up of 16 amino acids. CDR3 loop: CASSIYGGGGPDTQYF. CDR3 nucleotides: TGTGCCAGTAGTATTTACGGGGGAGGGGGCCCAGATACGCAGTATTTT.

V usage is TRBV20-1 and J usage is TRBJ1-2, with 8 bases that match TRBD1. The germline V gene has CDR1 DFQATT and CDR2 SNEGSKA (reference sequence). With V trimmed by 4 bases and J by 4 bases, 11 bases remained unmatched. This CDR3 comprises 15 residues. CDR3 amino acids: CSAKTGTGAIYGYTF. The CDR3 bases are TGCAGTGCTAAGACCGGGACAGGTGCCATCTATGGCTACACCTTC.

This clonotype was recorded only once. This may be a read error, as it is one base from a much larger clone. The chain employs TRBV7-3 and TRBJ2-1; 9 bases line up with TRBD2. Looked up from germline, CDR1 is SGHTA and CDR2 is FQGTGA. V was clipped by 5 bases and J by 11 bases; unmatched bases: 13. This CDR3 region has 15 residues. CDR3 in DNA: TGTGCCAGCAGCCCGCCACCGGGACTAGCTAATAAGCAGTTCTTC. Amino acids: CASSPPPGLANKQFF.

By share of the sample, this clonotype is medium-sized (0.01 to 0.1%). For the CDR3, the DNA is TGTGCCGACCCCGCACGGCCGCCTGCCTACGAGCAGTACGTC. This codes for CADPARPPAYEQYV. The rearrangement links TRBV24-1 to TRBJ2-7; D gene uncertain. Trimming stripped 12 bases from V and 2 bases from J, with 19 bases between. Germline CDR1 reads KGHDR; CDR2 reads SFDVKD. The CDR3 consists of 14 residues.

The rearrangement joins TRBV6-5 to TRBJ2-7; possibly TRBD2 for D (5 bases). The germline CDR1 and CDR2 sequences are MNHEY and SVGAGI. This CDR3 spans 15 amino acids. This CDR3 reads CANSYGEPGSYEQYV. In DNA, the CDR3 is TGTGCCAACAGTTACGGGGAACCAGGCTCCTACGAGCAGTACGTC.

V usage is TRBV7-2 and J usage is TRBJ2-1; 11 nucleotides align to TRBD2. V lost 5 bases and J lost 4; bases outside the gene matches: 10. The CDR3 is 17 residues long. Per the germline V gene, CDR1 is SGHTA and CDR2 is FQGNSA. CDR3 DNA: TGTGCCAGCAGCCCCGACCTAACTAGCGGGGGTTACAATGAGCAGTTCTTC. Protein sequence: CASSPDLTSGGYNEQFF.

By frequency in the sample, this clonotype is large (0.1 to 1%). CDR3 protein: CSVARDGNTIYF. DNA of the CDR3: TGCAGCGTTGCCCGGGACGGAAACACCATATATTTT. This chain joins TRBV29-1 and TRBJ1-3; possible D gene TRBD1, 5 bases. The ends were cut back, 4 bases at V and 4 bases at J, with 8 bases in the middle. Germline lookup yields CDR1 SQVTM and CDR2 ANQGSEA. This CDR3 comprises 12 residues.